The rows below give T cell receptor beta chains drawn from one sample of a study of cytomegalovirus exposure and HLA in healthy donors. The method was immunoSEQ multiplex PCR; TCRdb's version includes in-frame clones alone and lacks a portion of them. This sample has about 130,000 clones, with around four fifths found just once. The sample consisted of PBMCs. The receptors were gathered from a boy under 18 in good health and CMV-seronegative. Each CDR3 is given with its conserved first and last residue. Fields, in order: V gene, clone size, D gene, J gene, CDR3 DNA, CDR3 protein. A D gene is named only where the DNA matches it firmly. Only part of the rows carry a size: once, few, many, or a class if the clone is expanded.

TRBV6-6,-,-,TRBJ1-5,TGTGCCAGCAGTCCCAGGTCTCCGGCGAGGGATCAGCCCCAGCATTTT,CASSPRSPARDQPQHF
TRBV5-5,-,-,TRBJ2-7,TGTGCCAGCAGCTTGGAAGGAGAGGGGGCCTACGAGCAGTACTTC,CASSLEGEGAYEQYF
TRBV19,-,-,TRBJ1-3,TGTGCCAGTAGTAGTATCAGGGGCTCTGGAAACACCATATATTTT,CASSSIRGSGNTIYF
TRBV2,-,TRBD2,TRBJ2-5,TGTGCCAGCAGTTTCGGGACTAGCGGGACTCAAGAGACCCAGTACTTC,CASSFGTSGTQETQYF
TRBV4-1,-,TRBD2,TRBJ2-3,TGCGCCAGCACCACTCTAGCGGGAGGGACGGATACGCAGTATTTT,CASTTLAGGTDTQYF
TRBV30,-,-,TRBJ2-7,TGTGCCTGGAGTGTAGCGGGCAACTACGAGCAGTACTTC,CAWSVAGNYEQYF
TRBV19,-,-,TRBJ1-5,TGTGCCAGTAGTATAACAGGGTCCAATCAGCCCCAGCATTTT,CASSITGSNQPQHF
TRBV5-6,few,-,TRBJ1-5,TGTGCCAGCAGCCGTAAGCCCGGACAGTCCAATCAGCCCCAGCATTTT,CASSRKPGQSNQPQHF
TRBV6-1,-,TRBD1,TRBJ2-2,TGTGCCAGCAGCCGACAGGGGGGAGGCGGGGAGCTGTTTTTT,CASSRQGGGGELFF
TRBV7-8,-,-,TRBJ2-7,TGTGCCAGCAGCTTAGGTGTTGGACTTAAGATCGTCGACGAGCAGTACTTC,CASSLGVGLKIVDEQYF
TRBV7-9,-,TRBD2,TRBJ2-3,TGTGCTCTAGCGGTGAGCACAGATACGCAGTATTTT,CALAVSTDTQYF
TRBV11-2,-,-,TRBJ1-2,TGTGCCAGCCAAGAGATATCCTATGGCTACACCTTC,CASQEISYGYTF
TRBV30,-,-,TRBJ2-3,TGTGCCTGGAGTGTACCAGGGATCGGGACAGATACGCAGTATTTT,CAWSVPGIGTDTQYF
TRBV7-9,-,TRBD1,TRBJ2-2,TGTGCCAGCAGCTTAAGTGTGGTGACAGGGAACCCTAACGGGGAGCTGTTTTTT,CASSLSVVTGNPNGELFF
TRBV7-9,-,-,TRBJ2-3,TGTGCCAGCAGCTGGGGAGGGACAGGAACAGATACGCAGTATTTT,CASSWGGTGTDTQYF
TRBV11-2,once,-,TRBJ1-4,TGTGCCAGCAGCTTCAGGGCAACTAATGAAAAACTGTTTTTT,CASSFRATNEKLFF
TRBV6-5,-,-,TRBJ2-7,TGTGCCAGCAGTTACTCGGCAGGGCCCTCCTACGAGCAGTACTTC,CASSYSAGPSYEQYF
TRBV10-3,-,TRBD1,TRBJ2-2,TGTGCCATCAGTGATCCTGACAGGGGGCCCGGGGAGCTGTTTTTT,CAISDPDRGPGELFF
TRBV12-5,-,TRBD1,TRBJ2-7,TGTGCTAGTGGTTTGGGCCCCACAGCTCCCCCGGGACAGGGGCCCTACGAGCAGTACTTC,CASGLGPTAPPGQGPYEQYF
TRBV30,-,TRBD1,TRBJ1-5,TGTGCCTGGAGTGGAGGACAGGGGGCCTATCAGCCCCAGCATTTT,CAWSGGQGAYQPQHF
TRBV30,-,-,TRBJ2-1,TGTGCCTGGAGTGTAATGTCGAATGAGCAGTTCTTC,CAWSVMSNEQFF
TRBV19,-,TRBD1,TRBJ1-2,TGTGCCAGTAGTATGCTGGAGGACAGGTACTATGGCTACACCTTC,CASSMLEDRYYGYTF
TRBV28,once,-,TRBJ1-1,TGTGCCAGCAGTTTTGACAAGGGAGGGATCGTAGTGAACACTGAAGCTTTCTTT,CASSFDKGGIVVNTEAFF
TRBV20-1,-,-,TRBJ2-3,TGCAGTGCTCGGGGTAGAAATACGCAGTATTTT,CSARGRNTQYF
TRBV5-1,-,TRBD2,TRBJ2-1,TGCGCCAGCAGTTCGAGCGGGGGTTACAATGAGCAGTTCTTC,CASSSSGGYNEQFF
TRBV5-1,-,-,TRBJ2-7,TGCGCCAGCAGCTCAAGACAGTTCCCCTACGAGCAGTACTTC,CASSSRQFPYEQYF
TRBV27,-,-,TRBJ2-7,TGTGCCAGCAGTTTTGGGCAGTCCTACGAGCAGTACTTC,CASSFGQSYEQYF
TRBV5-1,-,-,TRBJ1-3,TGCGCCAGCAGCTTGGCGCCGGACTCTGGAAACACCGTATATTTT,CASSLAPDSGNTVYF
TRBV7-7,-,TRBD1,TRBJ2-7,TGTGCCAGCAGCCCAGCCGGTGCAGGGGGAACCTACGAGCAGTACTTC,CASSPAGAGGTYEQYF
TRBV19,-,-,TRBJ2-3,TGTGCCAGTAGAGAGGCAGTATTAGGGGCAGATACGCAGTATTTT,CASREAVLGADTQYF
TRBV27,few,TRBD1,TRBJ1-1,TGTGCCAGCAGTCCTGGGACAGGGGGCTTTCCGCTTTTCTTT,CASSPGTGGFPLFF
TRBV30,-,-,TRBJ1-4,TGTGCCTGGGGCGAGGCTAATGAAAAACTGTTTTTT,CAWGEANEKLFF
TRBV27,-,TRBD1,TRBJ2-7,TGTGCCAGCAGGCCGACAGGGGACTACGAGCAGTACTTC,CASRPTGDYEQYF
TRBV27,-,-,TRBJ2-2,TGTGCCAGCAGTTGGGGGACTGTGAACACCGGGGAGCTGTTTTTT,CASSWGTVNTGELFF
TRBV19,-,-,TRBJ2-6,TGTGCCAGTAGTAGAGCTGGGGCCAACGTCCTGACTTTC,CASSRAGANVLTF
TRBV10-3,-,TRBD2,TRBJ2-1,TGTGCCATCAGCCAGGACCGGGACTACTACAATGAGCAGTTCTTC,CAISQDRDYYNEQFF
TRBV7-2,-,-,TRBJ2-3,TGTGCCAGCAGCTTGAAGCTGTTACAAAGCGCAGATACGCAGTATTTT,CASSLKLLQSADTQYF
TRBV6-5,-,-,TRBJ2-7,TGTGCCAGCAGTTACTCAGAGCTATCGCCCTACGAGCAGTACTTC,CASSYSELSPYEQYF
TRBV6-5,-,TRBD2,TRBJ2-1,TGTGCCAGCAGGTTTCTAGCGGTTAATGAGCAGTTCTTC,CASRFLAVNEQFF
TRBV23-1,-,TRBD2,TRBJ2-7,TGCGCCAGCAGTCACAAGCGGGAGTTGCCCTACGAGCAGTACTTC,CASSHKRELPYEQYF
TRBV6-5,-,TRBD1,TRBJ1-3,TGTGCCAGCAGTCGGGATGGACAGGGTGGAAACACCATATATTTT,CASSRDGQGGNTIYF
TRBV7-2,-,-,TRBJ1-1,TGTGCCAGCAGCTTAGATGCTATCAGGGGCACTGAAGCTTTCTTT,CASSLDAIRGTEAFF
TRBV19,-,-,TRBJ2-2,TGTGCCAGTAGTATAACCGGCGGGCTGAACACCGGGGAGCTGTTTTTT,CASSITGGLNTGELFF
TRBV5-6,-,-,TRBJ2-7,TGTGCCAGCAGCTTGGGTGCAGGGGGGTCCTACGAGCAGTACTTC,CASSLGAGGSYEQYF
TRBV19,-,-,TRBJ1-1,TGTGCCAGTAGTATGGGAGGGGATGAAGAAGCTTTCTTT,CASSMGGDEEAFF
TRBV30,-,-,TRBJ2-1,TGTGCCTGGAGTAGTCCCGGGACATCATCCTACAATGAGCAGTTCTTC,CAWSSPGTSSYNEQFF
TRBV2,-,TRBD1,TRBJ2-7,TGTGCCAGCAGTGAAGCGGGGGACAGAGATTACGAGCAGTACTTC,CASSEAGDRDYEQYF
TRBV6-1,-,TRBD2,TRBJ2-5,TGTGCCAGCAGTGAGGGAGCGGGAGAAAAGGAGACCCAGTACTTC,CASSEGAGEKETQYF
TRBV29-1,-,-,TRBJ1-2,TGCAGCGTTCCTCTCGACGGGGAGGCTGGCTACACCTTC,CSVPLDGEAGYTF
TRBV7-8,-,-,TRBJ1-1,TGTGCCAGCAGCGTACAGGATACTGAAGCTTTCTTT,CASSVQDTEAFF
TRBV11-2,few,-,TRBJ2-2,TGTGCCAGCAGCTTAGCTGCTAGGGAGGACGGGGAGCTGTTTTTT,CASSLAAREDGELFF
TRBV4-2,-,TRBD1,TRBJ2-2,TGTGCCAGCAGCCCACGGGGACAGGGGAAAACCGGGGAGCTGTTTTTT,CASSPRGQGKTGELFF